The clone carrying this TCR beta chain was recorded only once. CDR3 length equals 13 residues. Trimming pared 0 bases from V and 9 bases from J, leaving 7 bases between. The V gene's germline CDR1 is SGHRS and CDR2 YFSETQ. This entry belongs to a study of blood T cell repertoires in COVID-19. The overall study: PBMCs, B-cell-depleted T cells, or T cells provided the cDNA or gDNA that made up the material.

In the study's own analysis: Reference gene primer amplification gave nucleated cell count estimates. The method was immunoSEQ multiplex PCR; TCRdb's version includes in-frame clones alone and lacks a portion of them. V and J calls and clone size follow that table, whereas D and trimming were derived from the DNA. The repertoire holds about 480,000 clones, with more than 85% as singletons. Cohort placement rested on clinical history that participants reported themselves. Cohort 3 donors counted as recovered after two negative PCRs, clearance, or resolved symptoms. The receptor was isolated from a woman aged 55-69 years who had recovered from COVID-19. The sequencing sample was made of PBMCs or T cells enriched from blood (not recorded which). The chain employs TRBV5-1 and TRBJ1-6; D unresolved. This CDR3 reads CASSLEELSPLHF. CDR3 in DNA: TGCGCCAGCAGCTTGGAAGAGCTTTCACCCCTCCACTTT.